This note documents a single T cell receptor beta chain sequence. CDR1 and CDR2 (germline): MDHEN, SYDVKM. J was trimmed by 10 bases and V by 5 bases; bases with no gene match: 10. The CDR3 runs to 15 residues. Authors' analysis steps: Estimation of nucleated cell counts was performed using reference gene primer amplification. Generated by immunoSEQ multiplex PCR, the TCRdb table keeps only in-frame clones and is missing some. Clone size and the V and J calls come from that table; the DNA yielded D and trimming. Of approximately 160,000 clones listed, 83% are singletons. The data derive from a study of blood T cell repertoires in COVID-19. Study-level information: There were acute and convalescent COVID-19 samples, and they came from the United States, Italy and Spain. Sources were T cells, B-cell-depleted T cells, or PBMCs; the material itself was cDNA or gDNA.

Cohorts were determined from participant-reported clinical history. The J gene is TRBJ2-1, the V gene TRBV28; 11 bases map to TRBD1. Material for sequencing was PBMCs or T cells enriched from blood (not recorded which). This TCR derives from a woman in her forties or fifties in a cohort exposed to, infected with or recovered from COVID-19 (not recorded which). The CDR3 bases are TGTGCCAGCAGTAAGCCGGGACAGGGGGGTTACGAGCAGTTCTTC. Protein: CASSKPGQGGYEQFF. The full variable domain, completed using reference TRBV28 and TRBJ2-1, is DVKVTQSSRYLVKRTGEKVFLECVQDMDHENMFWYRQDPGLGLRLIYFSYDVKMKEKGDIPEGYSVSREKKERFSLILESASTNQTSMYLCASSKPGQGGYEQFFGPGTRLTVL.